This entry describes one T cell receptor beta chain. Profiled with immunoSEQ multiplex PCR; TCRdb holds only in-frame clones, not every one. The table lists around 130,000 clones, 75% to 90% of them singletons. The data are from a study of T cell responses to AZD1222 COVID-19 vaccine. The starting material was peripheral blood, obtained on day 0 of AZD1222 vaccination. This clonotype originated in an adult in good health.

CDR3 in amino acids: CASSTPRGDTQYF. The DNA of the CDR3 is TGTGCCAGCAGTACCCCGCGTGGTGATACGCAGTATTTT. This chain uses TRBV6-5 with TRBJ2-3; D is uncertain. Trimming cost V 5 bases and J 6 bases, with 12 bases left between them. Germline assignment: CDR1 MNHEY and CDR2 SVGAGI. The CDR3 is 13 residues long.